These 19 T cell receptor beta chains share one sample of origin, sequenced in a study of identical twins. TCRdb itself ran the 5' RACE reads through MiXCR, one entry per CDR3 protein. The sample holds hundreds of thousands of distinct CDR3 sequences, about 12% seen once. The same data also contributed to another study, on yellow fever vaccine responses in identical twins.

Sequenced: PBMCs. Every receptor here comes from a young woman in good health.

This clonotype was counted only a few times. The chain combines TRBV9 with TRBJ1-2; the D gene is possibly TRBD1 (6 bases). V lost 2 bases to trimming and J lost 8 bases, with 22 bases between them. Germline CDR1 and CDR2: SGDLS and YYNGEE. The CDR3 sequence is 16 residues long. CDR3 in DNA: TGTGCCAGCAGCGTTTCCGGGACCCAGGGGTTGGGGGGCTACACCTTC. Its translation: CASSVSGTQGLGGYTF. Based on the CDR3 plus reference TRBV9 and TRBJ1-2, the full variable domain is DSGVTQTPKHLITATGQRVTLRCSPRSGDLSVYWYQQSLDQGLQFLIQYYNGEERAKGNILERFSAQQFPDLHSELNLSSLELGDSALYFCASSVSGTQGLGGYTFGSGTRLTVV.

The rearrangement uses TRBV24-1 and TRBJ2-3, with 8 bases identical to TRBD2. The J segment lost 0 bases and the V segment lost 4 bases, leaving 5 bases of the junction unmatched. The CDR3 has 16 amino acids. Germline values: CDR1 KGHDR, CDR2 SFDVKD. The CDR3 region is CATSDLKRGSTDTQYF. DNA for the CDR3: TGTGCCACCAGTGACCTAAAGCGGGGGAGCACAGATACGCAGTATTTT.

This clonotype showed up many times. The chain has TRBV10-3 and TRBJ2-3; the match to TRBD2 covers 10 bases. In germline, CDR1 is ENHRY, CDR2 SYGVKD. The CDR3 loop spans 14 amino acids. Trimming cost V 2 bases and J 7 bases; bases outside gene matches: 3. The CDR3 here is CAISELAGVYTQYF. For the CDR3, the DNA is TGTGCCATCAGTGAGCTAGCGGGAGTTTATACGCAGTATTTT.

The table lists this clonotype with a few counts. The chain recombines TRBV10-1 with TRBJ2-4; perhaps D is TRBD1 or TRBD2 (6 bases each). V was clipped by 2 bases and J by 8 bases, with 16 bases between them. CDR1 is WNHNN and CDR2 is SYGVQD in the germline V gene (reference sequence). This CDR3 is built from 15 residues. The CDR3 protein is CASSEGGPRGYIQYF. DNA for the CDR3: TGCGCCAGCAGTGAGGGGGGGCCGAGGGGATACATTCAGTACTTC.

V usage is TRBV20-1 and J usage is TRBJ2-7; D is undetermined. Germline V gives CDR1 DFQATT, CDR2 SNEGSKA (reference sequence). The CDR3 is 14 residues long. Between the trimmed V and J ends, which lost 0 bases and 1 base, there was a span of 10 bases. Here the CDR3 DNA reads TGCAGTGCTAGAGAGGTCGGCCTGTCCTACGAGCAGTACTTC. Translating it yields CSAREVGLSYEQYF.

CDR3 residues: CASSGYDRRSPLHF. CDR3 sequence (DNA): TGTGCCAGCAGTGGGTACGACAGACGCTCACCCCTCCACTTT. The V gene is TRBV27, the J gene TRBJ1-6, with D possibly being TRBD1 (5 bases). Germline V gene data show CDR1 as MNHEY and CDR2 as SMNVEV (reference sequence). The CDR3 runs to 14 residues. Trimming cost V 5 bases and J 10 bases, with 15 bases left between them.

The chain joins TRBV10-2 to TRBJ1-1; D call uncertain. Trimming took 5 bases from V and 1 from J, leaving 11 bases between them. CDR1 is WSHSY and CDR2 is SAAADI in the germline V gene. CDR3 length: 14 amino acids. In DNA form, the CDR3 reads TGCGCCAGCAGTCCCCAATGGGGGAACACTGAAGCTTTCTTT. Encoded protein: CASSPQWGNTEAFF.

This clonotype occurred a few times. The rearrangement joins TRBV11-2 to TRBJ2-7, with D possibly being TRBD1 or TRBD2 (5 bases each). The CDR3 loop spans 13 amino acids. V lost 4 bases and J 4 bases, leaving 11 bases between the germline ends. Germline V gives CDR1 SGHAT, CDR2 FQNNGV. CDR3 in DNA: TGTGCCAGCAGCTCGTGGGACGATTACGAGCAGTACTTC. Translating it yields CASSSWDDYEQYF.

Many counts were recorded for this clonotype. The chain has TRBV29-1 and TRBJ2-1, with D uncertain. The CDR3 extends over 15 amino acids. Trimming took off 2 bases at V and 0 bases at J, with 11 bases between the two ends. Germline-derived CDR1 and CDR2 are SQVTM and ANQGSEA. The CDR3 DNA is TGCAGCGTTGAACGGGCACCTAGCTCCTACAATGAGCAGTTCTTC. This sequence encodes CSVERAPSSYNEQFF.

The V and J genes are TRBV24-1 and TRBJ2-2; 11 bases line up with TRBD1. This CDR3 is 13 amino acids long. The germline CDR1 and CDR2 sequences are KGHDR and SFDVKD. V was clipped by 9 bases and J by 7 bases; unmatched bases: 3. For the CDR3, the DNA is TGTGCCACCGGGACAGGGGGTATCGGGGAGCTGTTTTTT. Its translation: CATGTGGIGELFF.

This clonotype was seen a single time. V and J are TRBV6-1 and TRBJ1-2; no clear D. Germline CDR1 is MNHNS and CDR2 is SASEGT. The CDR3 sequence is 13 residues long. V was pared by 1 base and J by 4 bases, with 7 bases between. The CDR3 sequence: CASSEDSLYGYTF. The CDR3, as DNA: TGTGCCAGCAGTGAAGACAGCCTCTATGGCTACACCTTC.

The chain links TRBV7-9 to TRBJ2-1, with D perhaps TRBD2 (6 bases). This CDR3 spans 13 amino acids. Per the germline V gene, CDR1 is SEHNR and CDR2 is FQNEAQ (reference sequence). The ends were cut back, 3 bases at V and 7 bases at J, with 10 bases in the middle. CDR3 nucleotides: TGTGCCAGCAGCTTCGGGGGTCAGAATGAGCAGTTCTTC. Amino acid sequence: CASSFGGQNEQFF.

This clonotype has more than one count but fewer than ten. V is TRBV25-1 and J is TRBJ1-2; D is ambiguous. V lost 1 base, J lost 4 bases, and 13 bases lay in between. Germline CDR1 is MGHDK and CDR2 is SYGVNS. The CDR3 consists of 15 residues. DNA for the CDR3: TGTGCCAGCAGTGAATTTTTCGGTTACAGCTATGGCTACACCTTC. Residues: CASSEFFGYSYGYTF.

This clonotype was seen a handful of times. V gene TRBV28 combines with J gene TRBJ2-2, with unresolved D. V shed 3 bases and J shed 0 bases, with 8 bases lying between them. This CDR3 spans 15 amino acids. In germline, CDR1 is MDHEN, CDR2 SYDVKM. CDR3 sequence reads: CASSLTRTNTGELFF. As DNA, the CDR3 is TGTGCCAGCAGTTTGACAAGGACGAACACCGGGGAGCTGTTTTTT.

The chain carries TRBV6-1 and TRBJ2-1, with 8 bases identical to TRBD1. This CDR3 has 16 residues. With V trimmed by 3 bases and J by 1 base, 5 bases remained unmatched. The germline V gene encodes CDR1 MNHNS and CDR2 SASEGT. In DNA form, the CDR3 reads TGTGCCAGCAGTGATCCAGGGGGCTGGTCCTACAATGAGCAGTTCTTC. This translates into CASSDPGGWSYNEQFF.

This clonotype came up a few times. The J gene is TRBJ1-2, the V gene TRBV2; 8 nucleotides line up with TRBD1. Trimming at V came to 6 bases and at J to 5 bases, leaving 14 bases not matched to a gene. Germline CDR1 SNHLY, CDR2 FYNNEI. The CDR3 totals 16 residues. CDR3 protein: CASSLGSGTGVYGYTF. In nucleotides, the CDR3 is TGTGCCAGCAGCTTAGGATCCGGGACAGGAGTTTATGGCTACACCTTC.

The table lists this clonotype with a few counts. The chain is built from TRBV20-1 and TRBJ2-5; D is perhaps TRBD1 or TRBD2 (6 bases each). The CDR3 spans 15 residues. Trimming pared 6 bases from V and 0 bases from J, leaving 17 bases between. The germline gives CDR1 DFQATT, CDR2 SNEGSKA (reference sequence). The CDR3 here is CSARGGGLYQETQYF. For the CDR3, the DNA is TGCAGTGCCCGAGGGGGAGGACTGTACCAAGAGACCCAGTACTTC.

This clonotype was seen a few times. This rearrangement joins TRBV20-1 to TRBJ2-2, with D perhaps matching TRBD1 or TRBD2 (6 bases each). The CDR3 runs 10 residues. Germline CDR1 DFQATT, CDR2 SNEGSKA (reference sequence). The CDR3 bases are TGCATTCCGGGGGCCAGGGAGCTGTTTTTT. It yields the protein CIPGARELFF.

This clonotype was counted only a few times. The V gene is TRBV20-1, the J gene TRBJ2-2; no reliable D call. The CDR3 has 12 amino acids. The germline V gene encodes CDR1 DFQATT and CDR2 SNEGSKA (reference sequence). V was pared by 5 bases and J by 3 bases, with 7 bases between. Here the CDR3 reads CSAYSYTGELFF. Here the CDR3 DNA reads TGCAGTGCTTACAGTTACACCGGGGAGCTGTTTTTT.